This TCR beta chain was obtained from a study of T cells after yellow fever vaccination. The TCR cDNA carried a universal primer site and UMIs from 5'RACE template switching. TCRdb processed the 5' RACE reads anew with MiXCR; each CDR3 protein has one entry. The table lists 450,000 to 600,000 distinct CDR3 sequences, about 15% of them singletons. The study, taken as a whole, reports: Reappearance after the booster was observed for most primary-vaccination clones (96% CD4, almost 90% CD8). A secondary response was less intense yet reached its peak sooner, at day 5 versus 15. The bulk population could contribute abundant contaminating clonotypes to FACS-sorted repertoires.

This clonotype was detected only a few times. Its specificity is not known. The ends lost 8 bases at V and 9 bases at J; junction bases unmatched: 16. Per germline, CDR1 MNHNS and CDR2 SASEGT. The CDR3 is made up of 15 amino acids. This sequence originates from a man aged 18 to 29 who received the YFV17D yellow fever vaccine. Sequencing used PBMCs, obtained less than 6 days after the first yellow fever vaccination. V gene TRBV6-1 combines with J gene TRBJ1-2; 9 nucleotides line up with TRBD1. The CDR3 DNA is TGTGCCAGCGGAGCCGCGGGACAGGGACTCTTGCGCTACACCTTC. Residues: CASGAAGQGLLRYTF.